Listed below are T cell receptor beta chains from one sample, sequenced in a study of control samples from healthy donors and cancer patients. The table came from immunoSEQ multiplex PCR; TCRdb's copy has only in-frame clones and leaves some out. The table lists about 250,000 clones, approximately 80% of them singletons. The sequencing input was PBMCs. Source of these receptors: a woman aged 55-70 years with lung cancer. The CDR3 runs from the conserved cysteine through the conserved F or W. D genes are given only for firm matches. Expanded clones get a size class; other rows say once, few or many, or leave the size out.

abundance,d_gene,v_gene,j_gene,CDR3aa,CDR3nt
.,.,TRBV28,TRBJ2-7,CASSLGGDRRLEYF,TGTGCCAGCAGTTTAGGTGGGGACCGTCGATTAGAGTACTTC
.,.,TRBV11-2,TRBJ2-1,CASSFQADNNEQFF,TGTGCCAGCAGCTTCCAGGCGGATAACAATGAGCAGTTCTTC
.,.,TRBV4-2,TRBJ2-4,CASSQDAGRTNIQYF,TGTGCCAGCAGCCAAGATGCGGGACGTACTAACATTCAGTACTTC
.,.,TRBV6-5,TRBJ2-5,CASTKGNQDQETQYF,TGTGCCAGCACCAAGGGGAATCAAGACCAAGAGACCCAGTACTTC
once,.,TRBV9,TRBJ1-4,CASTPGATNEKLFF,TGTGCCAGCACCCCCGGCGCAACTAATGAAAAACTGTTTTTT
.,.,TRBV2,TRBJ2-3,CASSQRTASTDTQYF,TGTGCCAGCAGTCAGAGGACGGCTAGCACAGATACGCAGTATTTT
once,TRBD1,TRBV5-4,TRBJ1-6,CASSSLKGTENSPLHF,TGTGCCAGCAGCTCCCTGAAAGGGACAGAAAATTCACCCCTCCACTTT
.,.,TRBV6-1,TRBJ2-7,CASSGPARRVGWTYEQYF,TGTGCCAGCAGTGGGCCCGCCCGCAGGGTAGGGTGGACCTACGAGCAGTACTTC
few,.,TRBV2,TRBJ1-5,CASSRTAEQPQHF,TGTGCCAGCAGCCGGACCGCTGAGCAGCCCCAGCATTTT
.,.,TRBV15,TRBJ2-5,CATSRDLETQYF,TGTGCCACCAGTAGGGACCTAGAGACCCAGTACTTC
.,TRBD1,TRBV28,TRBJ1-1,CASSSYGQAPAFF,TGTGCCAGCAGTTCATACGGACAGGCTCCAGCTTTCTTT
.,.,TRBV19,TRBJ2-7,CASNELPGEQYF,TGTGCCAGTAATGAGCTGCCGGGGGAGCAGTACTTC
once,.,TRBV2,TRBJ2-3,CAIRRSGPTDTQYF,TGTGCCATCCGCCGGAGCGGCCCCACAGATACGCAGTATTTT
.,.,TRBV2,TRBJ2-3,CASSDTGPLEYF,TGTGCCAGCAGTGACACAGGCCCACTGGAGTATTTT
.,.,TRBV27,TRBJ2-6,CTSSLIGFSGANVLTF,TGTACCAGCAGTTTAATAGGATTCTCTGGGGCCAACGTCCTGACTTTC
.,TRBD1,TRBV5-1,TRBJ2-7,CASSPSPGQGIYEQYF,TGCGCCAGCAGCCCTTCACCGGGACAGGGTATCTACGAGCAGTACTTC
.,TRBD1,TRBV18,TRBJ1-1,CASSPVGQGSTEAFF,TGTGCCAGCTCACCCGTGGGACAGGGATCGACTGAAGCTTTCTTT
.,.,TRBV12-3/TRBV12-4,TRBJ1-1,CASTLVRGKEAFF,TGTGCCAGCACTCTCGTGAGGGGGAAGGAAGCTTTCTTT
.,TRBD1,TRBV2,TRBJ2-3,CASSGGQGLADTQYF,TGTGCCAGCAGTGGAGGACAGGGTCTGGCAGATACGCAGTATTTT
.,.,TRBV3-1/TRBV3-2,TRBJ2-3,CASSSTPSTDTQYF,TGTGCCAGCAGCTCCACCCCTAGCACAGATACGCAGTATTTT